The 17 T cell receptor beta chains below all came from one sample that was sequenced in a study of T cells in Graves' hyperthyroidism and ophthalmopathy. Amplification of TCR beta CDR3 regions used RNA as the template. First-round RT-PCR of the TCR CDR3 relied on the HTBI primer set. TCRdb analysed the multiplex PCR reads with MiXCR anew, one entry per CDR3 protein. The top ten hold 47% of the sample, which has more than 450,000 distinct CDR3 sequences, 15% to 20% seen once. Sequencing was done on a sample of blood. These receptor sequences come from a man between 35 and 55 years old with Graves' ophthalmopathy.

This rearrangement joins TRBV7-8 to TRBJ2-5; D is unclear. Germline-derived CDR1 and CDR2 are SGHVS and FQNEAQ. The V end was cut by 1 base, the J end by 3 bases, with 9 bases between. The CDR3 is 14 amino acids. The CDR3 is CASSLGTAKETQYF. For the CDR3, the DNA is TGTGCCAGCAGCTTAGGTACAGCAAAAGAGACCCAGTACTTC.

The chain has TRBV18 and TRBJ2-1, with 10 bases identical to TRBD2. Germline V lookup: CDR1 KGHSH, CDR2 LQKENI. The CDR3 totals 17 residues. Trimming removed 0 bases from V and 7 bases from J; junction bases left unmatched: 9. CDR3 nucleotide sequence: TGTGCCAGCTCACCACCAGGTCTAGCGGGAGAAAGGAATGAGCAGTTCTTC. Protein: CASSPPGLAGERNEQFF.

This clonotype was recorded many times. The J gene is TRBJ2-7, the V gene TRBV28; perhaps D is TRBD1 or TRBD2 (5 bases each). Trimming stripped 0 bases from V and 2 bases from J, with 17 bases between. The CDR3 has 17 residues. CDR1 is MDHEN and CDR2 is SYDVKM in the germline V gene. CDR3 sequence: CASSLWEGTHGAYEQYF. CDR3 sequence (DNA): TGTGCCAGCAGTTTATGGGAAGGGACCCACGGCGCCTACGAGCAGTACTTC. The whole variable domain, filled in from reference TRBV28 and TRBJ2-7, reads DVKVTQSSRYLVKRTGEKVFLECVQDMDHENMFWYRQDPGLGLRLIYFSYDVKMKEKGDIPEGYSVSREKKERFSLILESASTNQTSMYLCASSLWEGTHGAYEQYFGPGTRLTVT.

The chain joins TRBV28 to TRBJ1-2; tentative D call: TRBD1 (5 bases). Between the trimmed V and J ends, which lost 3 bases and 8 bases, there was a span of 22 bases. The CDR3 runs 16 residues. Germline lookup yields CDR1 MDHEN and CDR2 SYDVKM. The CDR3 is CASSFGGAKGLGGYTF. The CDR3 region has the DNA TGTGCCAGCAGTTTTGGAGGGGCAAAGGGGCTAGGGGGCTACACCTTC.

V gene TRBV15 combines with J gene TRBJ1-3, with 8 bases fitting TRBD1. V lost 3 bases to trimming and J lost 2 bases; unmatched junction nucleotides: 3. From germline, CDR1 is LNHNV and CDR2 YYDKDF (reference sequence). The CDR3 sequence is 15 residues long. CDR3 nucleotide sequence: TGTGCCACCAGCAGCGGACAGGGCCCTGGAAACACCATATATTTT. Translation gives CATSSGQGPGNTIYF. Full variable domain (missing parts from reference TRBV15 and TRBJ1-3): DAMVIQNPRYQVTQFGKPVTLSCSQTLNHNVMYWYQQKSSQAPKLLFHYYDKDFNNEADTPDNFQSRRPNTSFCFLDIRSPGLGDTAMYLCATSSGQGPGNTIYFGEGSWLTVV.

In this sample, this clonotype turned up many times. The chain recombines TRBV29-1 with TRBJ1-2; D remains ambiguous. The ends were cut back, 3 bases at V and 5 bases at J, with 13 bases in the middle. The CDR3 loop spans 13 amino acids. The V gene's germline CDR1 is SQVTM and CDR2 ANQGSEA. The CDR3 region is CSVESSTGYGYTF. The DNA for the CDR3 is TGCAGCGTTGAGTCGTCGACTGGGTATGGCTACACCTTC.

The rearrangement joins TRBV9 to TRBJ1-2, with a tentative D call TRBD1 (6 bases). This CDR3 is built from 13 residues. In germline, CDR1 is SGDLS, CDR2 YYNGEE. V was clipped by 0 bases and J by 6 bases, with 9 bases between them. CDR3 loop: CASSVDRVNGYTF. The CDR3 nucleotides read TGTGCCAGCAGCGTAGACAGGGTTAATGGCTACACCTTC.

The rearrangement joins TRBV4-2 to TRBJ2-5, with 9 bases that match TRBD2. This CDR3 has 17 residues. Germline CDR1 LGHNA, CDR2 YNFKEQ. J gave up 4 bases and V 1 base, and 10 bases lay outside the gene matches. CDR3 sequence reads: CASSQVGTSSGRETQYF. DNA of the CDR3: TGTGCCAGCAGCCAAGTGGGGACTAGCTCGGGGCGAGAGACCCAGTACTTC.

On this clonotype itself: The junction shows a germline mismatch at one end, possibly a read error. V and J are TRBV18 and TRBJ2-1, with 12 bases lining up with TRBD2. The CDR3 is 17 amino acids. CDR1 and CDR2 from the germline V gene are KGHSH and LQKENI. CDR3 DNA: TGTGCCTGCTCACCACCGGCTAGCGGGGGGGTTTACAATGAGCAGTTCTTC. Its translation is CACSPPASGGVYNEQFF.

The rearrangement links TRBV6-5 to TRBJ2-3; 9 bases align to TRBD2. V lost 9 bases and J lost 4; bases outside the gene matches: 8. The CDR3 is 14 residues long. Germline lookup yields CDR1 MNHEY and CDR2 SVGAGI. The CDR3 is CASILGGGADTQYF. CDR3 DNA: TGTGCCAGTATACTCGGCGGGGGGGCAGATACGCAGTATTTT.

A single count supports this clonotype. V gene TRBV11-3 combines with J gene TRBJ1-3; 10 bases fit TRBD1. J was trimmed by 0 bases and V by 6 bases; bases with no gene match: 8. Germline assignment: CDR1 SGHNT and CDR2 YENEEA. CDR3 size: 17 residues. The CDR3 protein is CASSPGQGTNSGNTIYF. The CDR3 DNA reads TGTGCCAGCAGTCCGGGACAGGGGACGAACTCTGGAAACACCATATATTTT.

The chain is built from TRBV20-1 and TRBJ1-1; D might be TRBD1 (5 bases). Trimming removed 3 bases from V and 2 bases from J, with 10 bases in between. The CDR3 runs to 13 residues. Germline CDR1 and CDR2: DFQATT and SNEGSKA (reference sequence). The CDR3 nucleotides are TGCAGTGCTAGCTGGACACATAACACTGAAGCTTTCTTT. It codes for CSASWTHNTEAFF.

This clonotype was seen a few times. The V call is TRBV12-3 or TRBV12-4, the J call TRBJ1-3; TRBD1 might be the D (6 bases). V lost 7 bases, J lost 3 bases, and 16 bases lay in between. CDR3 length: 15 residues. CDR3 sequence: CASTLRQARGNTIYF. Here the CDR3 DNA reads TGTGCCAGCACACTCAGACAGGCCCGTGGAAACACCATATATTTT.

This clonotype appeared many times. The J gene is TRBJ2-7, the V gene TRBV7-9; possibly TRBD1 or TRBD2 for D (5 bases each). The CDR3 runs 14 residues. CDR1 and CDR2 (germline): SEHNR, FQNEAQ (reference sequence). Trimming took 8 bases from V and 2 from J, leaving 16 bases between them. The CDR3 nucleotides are TGTGCCAGCCAGTACCGGGACGGACCCTACGAGCAGTACTTC. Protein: CASQYRDGPYEQYF.

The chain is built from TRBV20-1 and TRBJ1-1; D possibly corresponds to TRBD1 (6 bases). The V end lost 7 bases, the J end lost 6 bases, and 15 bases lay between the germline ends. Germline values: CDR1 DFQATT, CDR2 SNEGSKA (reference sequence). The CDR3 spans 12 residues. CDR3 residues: CSGIQGGAEAFF. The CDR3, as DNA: TGCAGTGGTATACAGGGTGGGGCTGAAGCTTTCTTT.

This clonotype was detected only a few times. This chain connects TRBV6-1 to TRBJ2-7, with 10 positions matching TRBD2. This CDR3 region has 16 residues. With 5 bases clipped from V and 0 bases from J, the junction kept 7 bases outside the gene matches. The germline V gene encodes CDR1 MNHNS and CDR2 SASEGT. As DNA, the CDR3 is TGTGCCAGCAGTCGATTACTAGCGGGGAGCTCCTACGAGCAGTACTTC. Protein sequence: CASSRLLAGSSYEQYF.

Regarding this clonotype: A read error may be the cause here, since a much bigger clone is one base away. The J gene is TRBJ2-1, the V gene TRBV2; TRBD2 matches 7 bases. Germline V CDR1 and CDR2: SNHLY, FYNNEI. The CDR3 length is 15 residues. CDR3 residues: CASSEGGRFYSEQFF. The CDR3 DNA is TGTGCCAGCAGTGAGGGCGGGAGATTCTACAGTGAGCAGTTCTTC.